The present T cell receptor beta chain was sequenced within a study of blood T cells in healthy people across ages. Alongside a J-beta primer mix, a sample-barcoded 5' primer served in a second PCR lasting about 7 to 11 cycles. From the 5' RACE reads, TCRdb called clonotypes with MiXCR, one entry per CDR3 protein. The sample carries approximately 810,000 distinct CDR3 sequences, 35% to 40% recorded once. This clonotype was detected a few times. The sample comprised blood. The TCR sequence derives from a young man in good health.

DNA for the CDR3: TGCAGTGCTCCCAGCGGGGGGACCACAGATACGCAGTATTTT. It is translated as CSAPSGGTTDTQYF. This chain links TRBV20-1 with TRBJ2-3; 9 bases fit TRBD2. The CDR3 runs 14 residues. In germline, CDR1 is DFQATT, CDR2 SNEGSKA (reference sequence). V was pared by 5 bases and J by 2 bases, with 5 bases of the junction left unmatched.